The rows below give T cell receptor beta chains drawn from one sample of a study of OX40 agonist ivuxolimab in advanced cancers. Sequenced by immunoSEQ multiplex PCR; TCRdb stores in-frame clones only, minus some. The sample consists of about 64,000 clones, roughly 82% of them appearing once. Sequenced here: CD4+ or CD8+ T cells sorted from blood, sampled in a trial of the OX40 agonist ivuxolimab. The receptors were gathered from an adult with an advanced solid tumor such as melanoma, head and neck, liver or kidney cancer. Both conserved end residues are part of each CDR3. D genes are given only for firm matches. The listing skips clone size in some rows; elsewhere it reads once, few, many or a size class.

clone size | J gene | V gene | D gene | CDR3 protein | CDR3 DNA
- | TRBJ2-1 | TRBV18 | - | CASSPRGSSYNEQFF | TGTGCCAGCTCACCACGGGGGAGCTCCTACAATGAGCAGTTCTTC
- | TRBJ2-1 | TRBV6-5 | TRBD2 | CASSYSGLAGGGEQFF | TGTGCCAGCAGTTATTCGGGACTAGCGGGAGGAGGTGAGCAGTTCTTC
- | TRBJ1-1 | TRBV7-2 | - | CASSLERSGEGMNTEAFF | TGTGCCAGCAGCTTAGAACGGTCAGGGGAGGGTATGAACACTGAAGCTTTCTTT
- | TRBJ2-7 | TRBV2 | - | CASSERDTRSSYEQYF | TGTGCCAGCAGTGAACGAGACACCAGGAGCTCCTACGAGCAGTACTTC
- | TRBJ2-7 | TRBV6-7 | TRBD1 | CASRPTGAWYEQYF | TGTGCCAGCAGACCGACAGGGGCATGGTACGAGCAGTACTTC
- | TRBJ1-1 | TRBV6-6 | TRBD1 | CASSTDRGGGNTEAFF | TGTGCCAGCAGCACCGACAGGGGAGGAGGGAACACTGAAGCTTTCTTT
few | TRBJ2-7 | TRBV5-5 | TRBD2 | CASSLEGLAAGSYEQYF | TGTGCCAGCAGCTTGGAGGGACTAGCTGCGGGGTCCTACGAGCAGTACTTC
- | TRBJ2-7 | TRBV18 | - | CASSPSQGYEQYF | TGTGCCAGCTCACCATCGCAGGGTTACGAGCAGTACTTC
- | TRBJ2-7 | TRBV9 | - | CAGSPTLGSHSEQYF | TGTGCCGGCAGCCCCACTCTTGGGAGTCACAGCGAGCAGTACTTC
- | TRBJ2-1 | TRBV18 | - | CASSPGGNYNEQFF | TGTGCCAGCTCACCAGGGGGGAATTACAATGAGCAGTTCTTC
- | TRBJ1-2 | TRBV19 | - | CASSPDSRYGYTF | TGTGCCAGTAGCCCGGACAGCCGCTATGGCTACACCTTC
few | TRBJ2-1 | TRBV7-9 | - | CASSQRGATYNEQFF | TGTGCCAGCAGCCAGCGCGGGGCAACCTACAATGAGCAGTTCTTC
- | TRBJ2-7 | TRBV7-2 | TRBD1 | CASSLPDRVLYF | TGTGCCAGCAGCCTCCCAGACAGGGTCTTGTACTTC
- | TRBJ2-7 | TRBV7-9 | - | CASSSGPTPYEQYF | TGTGCCAGCAGCTCGGGACCGACTCCCTACGAGCAGTACTTC
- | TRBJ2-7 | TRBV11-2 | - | CASSSLLDRNYEQYF | TGTGCCAGCAGCTCGCTCCTAGACAGGAATTACGAGCAGTACTTC
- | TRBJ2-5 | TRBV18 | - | CASSLSWTQETQYF | TGTGCCAGCTCACTAAGCTGGACCCAAGAGACCCAGTACTTC
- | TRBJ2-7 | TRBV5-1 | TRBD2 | CASSTSGTSAYEQYF | TGCGCCAGCAGCACATCCGGGACTAGCGCGTACGAGCAGTACTTC
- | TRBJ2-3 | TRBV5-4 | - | CASSLRIGGDTQYF | TGTGCCAGCAGCTTGCGTATCGGTGGGGATACGCAGTATTTT
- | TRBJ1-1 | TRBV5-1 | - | CASSLEVRSNTEAFF | TGCGCCAGCAGCTTGGAAGTGAGGTCGAACACTGAAGCTTTCTTT
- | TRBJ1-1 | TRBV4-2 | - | CASSRQIGGTEAFF | TGTGCCAGCAGCCGCCAAATAGGTGGCACTGAAGCTTTCTTT
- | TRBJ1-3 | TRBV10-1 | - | CASSQPGPNSGNTIYF | TGCGCCAGCAGTCAGCCGGGACCAAACTCTGGAAACACCATATATTTT
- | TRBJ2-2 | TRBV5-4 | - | CASSSAGQKNTGELFF | TGTGCCAGCAGCTCTGCGGGACAGAAGAACACCGGGGAGCTGTTTTTT
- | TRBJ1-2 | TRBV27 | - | CASSSGTWDGYTF | TGTGCCAGCAGTTCCGGGACCTGGGATGGCTACACCTTC
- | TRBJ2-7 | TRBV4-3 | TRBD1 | CASSQQPGQGAYEQYF | TGCGCCAGCAGCCAGCAACCCGGACAGGGGGCCTACGAGCAGTACTTC
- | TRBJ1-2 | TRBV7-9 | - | CASSPGPTDGYTF | TGTGCCAGCAGCCCCGGGCCTACAGATGGCTACACCTTC
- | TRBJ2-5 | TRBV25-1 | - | CASSAPGAYQETQYF | TGTGCCAGCAGTGCACCGGGAGCGTACCAAGAGACCCAGTACTTC
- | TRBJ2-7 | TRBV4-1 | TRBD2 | CASSQGVLAGAYEQYF | TGCGCCAGCAGCCAAGGGGTCCTAGCGGGGGCCTACGAGCAGTACTTC
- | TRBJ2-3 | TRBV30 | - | CAWSTGQGGKNTQYF | TGTGCCTGGAGTACCGGACAGGGAGGGAAAAATACGCAGTATTTT
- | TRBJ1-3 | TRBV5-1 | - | CASSHTPLENTIYF | TGCGCCAGCAGCCACACGCCCCTGGAGAACACCATATATTTT
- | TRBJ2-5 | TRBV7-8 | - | CASSLVNPGQETQYF | TGTGCCAGCAGCTTAGTTAATCCGGGCCAAGAGACCCAGTACTTC
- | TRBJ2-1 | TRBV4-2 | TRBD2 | CASSQEWLAGGEQFF | TGTGCCAGCAGCCAAGAATGGCTAGCGGGAGGGGAGCAGTTCTTC
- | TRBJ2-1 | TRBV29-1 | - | CSYRDTGYNEQFF | TGCAGCTACAGGGATACGGGTTACAATGAGCAGTTCTTC
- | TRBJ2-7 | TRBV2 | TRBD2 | CASSVSRLAGGEQYF | TGTGCCAGCAGTGTCTCGAGACTAGCGGGAGGGGAGCAGTACTTC
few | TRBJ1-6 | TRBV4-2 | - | CASSRSGHQSESSPLHF | TGTGCCAGCAGCCGATCGGGACATCAATCGGAGAGTTCACCCCTCCACTTT
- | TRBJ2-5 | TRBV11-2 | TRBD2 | CASSLGLEETQYF | TGTGCCAGCAGCTTGGGACTAGAAGAGACCCAGTACTTC
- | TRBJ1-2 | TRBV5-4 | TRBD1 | CASSLNRGNYGYTF | TGTGCCAGCAGCTTGAACAGGGGTAACTATGGCTACACCTTC
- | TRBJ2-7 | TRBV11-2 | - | CASSAISEPYF | TGTGCCAGCAGCGCCATCAGTGAGCCTTACTTC
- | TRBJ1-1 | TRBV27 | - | CASRPTLPLMNTEAFF | TGTGCCAGCAGGCCCACCCTGCCTCTCATGAACACTGAAGCTTTCTTT
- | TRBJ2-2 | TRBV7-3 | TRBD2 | CASSRWGGDLTGELFF | TGTGCCAGCAGCCGTTGGGGAGGGGATCTCACCGGGGAGCTGTTTTTT
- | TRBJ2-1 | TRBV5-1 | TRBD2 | CASSPRGTYNEQFF | TGCGCCAGCAGTCCGCGGGGGACCTACAATGAGCAGTTCTTC